The rows below give T cell receptor beta chains drawn from one sample of a study of T cells after yellow fever vaccination. MiXCR, run by TCRdb on the 5' RACE reads, gives a single entry per CDR3 protein. Among over 20,000 distinct CDR3 sequences listed, under 7% were seen once. The sequenced sample was PBMCs, either bulk or a sorted T-cell subset (CD4+, CD8+, memory, or dextramer-sorted; not recorded which), obtained 15 days after the yellow fever booster vaccination. The receptors here all came from a man under 40 who received the YFV17D yellow fever vaccine. Both conserved end residues are part of each CDR3. The order of the fields is J gene, clone size, CDR3 length, D gene, V gene, CDR3 DNA, CDR3 protein. A D gene is named only where the DNA matches it firmly. A row's size may be missing; if present it is once, few, many or a size class.

J gene: TRBJ2-7
clone size: .
CDR3 length: 12
D gene: .
V gene: TRBV5-4
CDR3 DNA: TGTGCCAGCAGCTTGAATTTAGACGAGCAGTACTTC
CDR3 protein: CASSLNLDEQYF

J gene: TRBJ2-1
clone size: many
CDR3 length: 12
D gene: TRBD2
V gene: TRBV20-1
CDR3 DNA: TGCAGTGCTACCCAGGACCGGGAGGGGCAGTTCTTC
CDR3 protein: CSATQDREGQFF

J gene: TRBJ2-5
clone size: .
CDR3 length: 14
D gene: TRBD1
V gene: TRBV28
CDR3 DNA: TGTGCCAGCAGCCCCGGGACAGGGGGTGAGACCCAGCACTTC
CDR3 protein: CASSPGTGGETQHF

J gene: TRBJ2-7
clone size: many
CDR3 length: 14
D gene: TRBD2
V gene: TRBV20-1
CDR3 DNA: TGCAGTGCTGGGGGGGGACTCCAACCCTACGAGCAGTACTTC
CDR3 protein: CSAGGGLQPYEQYF

J gene: TRBJ2-2
clone size: many
CDR3 length: 15
D gene: .
V gene: TRBV19
CDR3 DNA: TGTGCCAGTAGTATTCAACAGGGAGGGACCGGGGAGCTGTTTTTT
CDR3 protein: CASSIQQGGTGELFF

J gene: TRBJ1-6
clone size: many
CDR3 length: 13
D gene: .
V gene: TRBV20-1
CDR3 DNA: TGCAGTGCTAGAGACGTACCGACAGACCGCCTCCACTTT
CDR3 protein: CSARDVPTDRLHF

J gene: TRBJ2-7
clone size: medium-sized
CDR3 length: 16
D gene: .
V gene: TRBV3-1
CDR3 DNA: TGTGCCAGCAGCCAAGCGGGCCGGGCAACAAACGGCGAGCAGTACTTC
CDR3 protein: CASSQAGRATNGEQYF

J gene: TRBJ2-5
clone size: many
CDR3 length: 12
D gene: TRBD2
V gene: TRBV6-1
CDR3 DNA: TGTGCCAGCAGTGAGGGGGGGGAGACCCAGTACTTC
CDR3 protein: CASSEGGETQYF

J gene: TRBJ2-1
clone size: many
CDR3 length: 14
D gene: .
V gene: TRBV18
CDR3 DNA: TGTGCCAGCTCACCAATGATAGAGGACAATGAGCAGTTCTTC
CDR3 protein: CASSPMIEDNEQFF

J gene: TRBJ2-5
clone size: many
CDR3 length: 14
D gene: .
V gene: TRBV5-1
CDR3 DNA: TGCGCCAGCAGCTTGGCCGGGTATATAGAGACCCAGTACTTC
CDR3 protein: CASSLAGYIETQYF

J gene: TRBJ2-7
clone size: many
CDR3 length: 14
D gene: .
V gene: TRBV7-2
CDR3 DNA: TGTGCCAGCAGCGACCGGGTTCGCTCCTACGAGCAGTACTTC
CDR3 protein: CASSDRVRSYEQYF

J gene: TRBJ2-3
clone size: many
CDR3 length: 14
D gene: .
V gene: TRBV7-3
CDR3 DNA: TGTGCCAGCAGCGCGGGACCCGATGTTAATACGCAGTATTTT
CDR3 protein: CASSAGPDVNTQYF

J gene: TRBJ2-3
clone size: many
CDR3 length: 15
D gene: TRBD2
V gene: TRBV7-2
CDR3 DNA: TGTGCCAGCAGCTTAGGACTAGCGGGAATCGATACGCAGTATTTT
CDR3 protein: CASSLGLAGIDTQYF

J gene: TRBJ2-1
clone size: many
CDR3 length: 14
D gene: TRBD2
V gene: TRBV11-2
CDR3 DNA: TGTGCCTCCAGCCCCACTAGCGTCCTGGATGAGCAGTTCTTC
CDR3 protein: CASSPTSVLDEQFF

J gene: TRBJ1-1
clone size: many
CDR3 length: 12
D gene: .
V gene: TRBV18
CDR3 DNA: TGTGCCAGCTCACCACGGGGAGAGGTTGCTTTCTTT
CDR3 protein: CASSPRGEVAFF

J gene: TRBJ1-1
clone size: many
CDR3 length: 15
D gene: .
V gene: TRBV27
CDR3 DNA: TGTGCCAGCAGTTTATCTTACGGCATGAACACTGAAGCTTTCTTT
CDR3 protein: CASSLSYGMNTEAFF

J gene: TRBJ2-1
clone size: large
CDR3 length: 11
D gene: .
V gene: TRBV6-2/TRBV6-3
CDR3 DNA: TGTGCCAGCAATAAATACAATGAGCAGTTCTTC
CDR3 protein: CASNKYNEQFF

J gene: TRBJ1-4
clone size: many
CDR3 length: 15
D gene: .
V gene: TRBV5-1
CDR3 DNA: TGCGCCAGCAGCTTGGCCGGGTCAACTAATGAAAAACTGTTTTTT
CDR3 protein: CASSLAGSTNEKLFF

J gene: TRBJ1-5
clone size: .
CDR3 length: 14
D gene: TRBD1
V gene: TRBV20-1
CDR3 DNA: TGCAGTGCCGGCCCAGGGGGCGGTGATCAGCCCCAGCATTTT
CDR3 protein: CSAGPGGGDQPQHF

J gene: TRBJ2-1
clone size: many
CDR3 length: 12
D gene: .
V gene: TRBV12-3/TRBV12-4
CDR3 DNA: TGTGCCAGCAGTTTTCAGGGAGGTGAGCAGTTCTTC
CDR3 protein: CASSFQGGEQFF

J gene: TRBJ2-7
clone size: many
CDR3 length: 14
D gene: .
V gene: TRBV12-3/TRBV12-4
CDR3 DNA: TGTGCCAGCAGTCCCCGTCCCAGTACCTACGAGCAGTACTTC
CDR3 protein: CASSPRPSTYEQYF

J gene: TRBJ2-3
clone size: many
CDR3 length: 14
D gene: TRBD2
V gene: TRBV3-1
CDR3 DNA: TGTGCCAGCAGCCCCCTCCTAGGGGAGGGCACGCAGTATTTT
CDR3 protein: CASSPLLGEGTQYF